Shown below are 4 T cell receptor beta chains from a single sample sequenced in a study of T cell repertoires in cytomegalovirus infection. MiXCR, applied by TCRdb to the reads, yields one record per CDR3 protein. The table records approximately 500,000 distinct CDR3 sequences, around 27% of them present only once. Sample: PBMCs. These receptors all stem from a human donor in good health (CMV status not recorded). Some clones in this sample may be carry-over from other donors' samples.

The rearrangement joins TRBV7-6 to TRBJ2-1; D may be TRBD1 or TRBD2 (5 bases each). Trimming cost V 5 bases and J 2 bases, with 13 bases left between them. This CDR3 is built from 15 residues. In germline, CDR1 is SGHVS, CDR2 FNYEAQ. As DNA, the CDR3 is TGTGCCAGCAGCCTAGGGACGCCGACCTACAATGAGCAGTTCTTC. Translated: CASSLGTPTYNEQFF. The complete variable domain, with remaining parts taken from reference TRBV7-6 and TRBJ2-1, reads GAGVSQSPRYKVTKRGQDVALRCDPISGHVSLYWYRQALGQGPEFLTYFNYEAQQDKSGLPNDRFSAERPEGSISTLTIQRTEQRDSAMYRCASSLGTPTYNEQFFGPGTRLTVL.

The rearrangement links TRBV12-3 or TRBV12-4 to TRBJ2-7; the match to TRBD1 covers 9 bases. CDR3 length equals 11 residues. V lost 6 bases, J lost 6 bases, and 0 bases stayed unmatched. CDR3 sequence: CASRQGAEQYF. For the CDR3, the DNA is TGTGCCAGCAGACAGGGGGCCGAGCAGTACTTC.

This clonotype has a handful of counts. V and J are TRBV7-2 and TRBJ2-1, with D perhaps TRBD2 (7 bases). The CDR3 extends over 14 amino acids. V was clipped by 7 bases and J by 1 base, with 11 bases between them. The germline V gene has CDR1 SGHTA and CDR2 FQGNSA. Here the CDR3 reads CASTGGPSYNEQFF. CDR3 DNA: TGTGCCAGCACCGGGGGGCCTTCCTACAATGAGCAGTTCTTC.

This clonotype was seen a few times. The chain uses TRBV5-4 and TRBJ2-4; the D is unclear. Germline V gene data show CDR1 as SGHNT and CDR2 as YYREEE (reference sequence). Trimming removed 0 bases from V and 0 bases from J, with 7 bases in between. This CDR3 is built from 15 residues. CDR3: CASSLEGVAKNIQYF. CDR3 nucleotide sequence: TGTGCCAGCAGCTTGGAAGGAGTAGCCAAAAACATTCAGTACTTC.